Listed below are T cell receptor beta chains from one sample, sequenced in a study of beta chain features in type 1 diabetes. Method: immunoSEQ multiplex PCR; TCRdb's copy keeps in-frame clones and lacks some. The repertoire has 350,000 to 450,000 clones, approximately 14% of them found once; the top ten carry approximately 0.035%. Sequenced input: naive CD4+ T cells from blood. These receptors came from a man aged 25 to 40 in good health. CDR3s include the opening cysteine and the closing phenylalanine or tryptophan. The D gene is left open where the match is weak. The size of a clone is reported for some rows only, either as once, few or many, or as a class for expanded clones.

clone size,V gene,D gene,J gene,CDR3 DNA,CDR3 protein
few,TRBV6-5,NA,TRBJ1-6,TGTGCCAGCAAAAGGGCGGCCTATAATTCACCCCTCCACTTT,CASKRAAYNSPLHF
few,TRBV19,NA,TRBJ1-2,TGTGCCAGTAGTCCGGACCATAACTATGGCTACACCTTC,CASSPDHNYGYTF
NA,TRBV10-3,TRBD2,TRBJ2-1,TGTGCCATCAGTGGGACTAGGTCTGATAATGAGCAGTTCTTC,CAISGTRSDNEQFF
few,TRBV13,NA,TRBJ2-6,TGTGCCAGCAGCTTAAAAGGTTCTGGGGCCAACGTCCTGACTTTC,CASSLKGSGANVLTF
NA,TRBV21-1,NA,TRBJ2-3,TGTGCCAGCCCAAGCACGGCCCCTCGAGATACGCAGTATTTT,CASPSTAPRDTQYF
NA,TRBV2,NA,TRBJ1-2,TGTGCCAGCAGGCTCGGGGGATATGGCTACACCTTC,CASRLGGYGYTF
few,TRBV4-3,NA,TRBJ1-4,TGCGCCAGCAGAAGAAGGTTGGCGGAAAATGAAAAACTGTTTTTT,CASRRRLAENEKLFF
few,TRBV30,NA,TRBJ1-1,TGTGCCTGGAGGCTGGGCACTGAAGCTTTCTTT,CAWRLGTEAFF
few,TRBV6-5,NA,TRBJ2-7,TGTGCCAGCAGTCGCGGGACCTCAGGGGAGCAGTACTTC,CASSRGTSGEQYF
NA,TRBV14,NA,TRBJ2-5,TGTGCCAGCAGCAGATGGGAACAGTCGGAGACCCAGTACTTC,CASSRWEQSETQYF
NA,TRBV7-9,NA,TRBJ2-7,TGTGCCAGCAGCTTAGAATCCCGGACCTACGAGCAGTACTTC,CASSLESRTYEQYF
few,TRBV15,NA,TRBJ1-2,TGTGCCACCAGCAGAGATATGGGATACTATGGCTACACCTTC,CATSRDMGYYGYTF
NA,TRBV29-1,TRBD2,TRBJ2-7,TGCAGCGTCCTAGCGGGGGGCACCTACGAGCAGTACTTC,CSVLAGGTYEQYF
NA,TRBV5-1,NA,TRBJ1-1,TGCGCCAGCAGCAGACAGAGCAACACTGAAGCTTTCTTT,CASSRQSNTEAFF
few,TRBV29-1,NA,TRBJ2-3,TGCAGCGTTGAGGACGTTCGAGGAGATACGCAGTATTTT,CSVEDVRGDTQYF
NA,TRBV27,TRBD1,TRBJ1-2,TGTGCCAGCAGCCGTCAGGGGGCTCTGGGCTACACCTTC,CASSRQGALGYTF
few,TRBV27,TRBD1,TRBJ2-5,TGTGCCAGCAGCTATCTACCTTTTTCGGGGGACAGGGGCCAAGAGACCCAGTACTTC,CASSYLPFSGDRGQETQYF
few,TRBV9,NA,TRBJ2-5,TGTGCCAGCAGCGTAGAGGGGAGTTCAGAGACCCAGTACTTC,CASSVEGSSETQYF
NA,TRBV2,TRBD2,TRBJ2-1,TGTGCCAGCTCAAACCCCGGGACTAGGTTAAATGAGCAGTTCTTC,CASSNPGTRLNEQFF
NA,TRBV15,NA,TRBJ1-6,TGTGCCACCAGCAGAGATTGGAGGGATTCACCCCTCCACTTT,CATSRDWRDSPLHF
NA,TRBV6-1,NA,TRBJ2-5,TGTGCCAGCAGTGGGACCGATCAAGAGACCCAGTACTTC,CASSGTDQETQYF
NA,TRBV11-2,TRBD1,TRBJ2-2,TGTGCCAGCAGCAAGGGACAGGGGCTCACCGGGGAGCTGTTTTTT,CASSKGQGLTGELFF
NA,TRBV13,TRBD2,TRBJ2-3,TGTGCCAGCAGCTCCGGACTAGCGCAAGGGGATACGCAGTATTTT,CASSSGLAQGDTQYF
few,TRBV30,NA,TRBJ2-3,TGTGCCTGGAGTCGCGGAGGCGGGCGCGGGCAGGATACGCAGTATTTT,CAWSRGGGRGQDTQYF
NA,TRBV30,NA,TRBJ1-1,TGTGCCTGGGGCGCAGGGGCGTTTACTGAAGCTTTCTTT,CAWGAGAFTEAFF
few,TRBV25-1,NA,TRBJ1-6,TGTGCCAGCAGCCAGGGTAATTCACCCCTCCACTTT,CASSQGNSPLHF
NA,TRBV30,TRBD1,TRBJ1-1,TGTGCCTGGGCGTCTACAGGGGGCGCAGGGAACACTGAAGCTTTCTTT,CAWASTGGAGNTEAFF
few,TRBV27,TRBD1,TRBJ1-1,TGTGCCAGCAGTTTCACAGGGGTCTTGAACACTGAAGCTTTCTTT,CASSFTGVLNTEAFF
NA,TRBV9,NA,TRBJ2-5,TGTGCCAGCAGCGTAGAGGGGGTTACGGGAGAGACCCAGTACTTC,CASSVEGVTGETQYF
NA,TRBV10-3,NA,TRBJ1-1,TGTGCCACCCAAGAAGACGGTGAAGCTTTCTTT,CATQEDGEAFF
few,TRBV12-5,NA,TRBJ1-1,TGTGCTAGTGGTTTGGGACAACTAAAAGAAGCTTTCTTT,CASGLGQLKEAFF
few,TRBV19,NA,TRBJ2-7,TGTGCCAGTAGTTACCGGGATCCAGGGTACGAGCAGTACTTC,CASSYRDPGYEQYF
few,TRBV2,TRBD1,TRBJ2-7,TGTGCCAGCAGCGAGGACAGGGCCTACGAGCAGTACTTC,CASSEDRAYEQYF
NA,TRBV19,TRBD1,TRBJ1-2,TGTGCCAGCCGGATACAGGGGGGAGGCTACACCTTC,CASRIQGGGYTF
NA,TRBV7-2,NA,TRBJ1-6,TGTGCCAGCAGCTTACTGTTTACAGGGCCCAAGGATTCACCCCTCCACTTT,CASSLLFTGPKDSPLHF
few,TRBV2,NA,TRBJ2-3,TGTGCCAGCAGTGGGGGCCCCACAGATACGCAGTATTTT,CASSGGPTDTQYF
few,TRBV19,TRBD2,TRBJ2-5,TGTGCCAGTAGTGCGACTAGCGGGAGAGTTCGGGAGACCCAGTACTTC,CASSATSGRVRETQYF
NA,TRBV5-4,NA,TRBJ1-2,TGTGCCAGCAGGTCAGGACAGATTAATGGCTACACCTTC,CASRSGQINGYTF
few,TRBV9,NA,TRBJ2-3,TGTGCCAGCAGCGTATCTGGGACTGGAGATACGCAGTATTTT,CASSVSGTGDTQYF
few,TRBV27,NA,TRBJ1-2,TGTGCCAGCAGTTTCGGAATTACCAACTATGGCTACACCTTC,CASSFGITNYGYTF
few,TRBV2,TRBD2,TRBJ2-3,TGTGCCAGCAGTGGGACTAGCGGGACTGATACGCAGTATTTT,CASSGTSGTDTQYF
few,TRBV5-5,TRBD1,TRBJ2-7,TGTGCCAGCAGCTGGGACAGCTCCTACGAGCAGTACTTC,CASSWDSSYEQYF
few,TRBV25-1,TRBD1,TRBJ2-7,TGTGCCAGCAGCAATCCGGGACAGGGGGACGAGCAGTACTTC,CASSNPGQGDEQYF
NA,TRBV4-3,NA,TRBJ2-3,TGCGCCAGCAGCCTTCGATCGGCGGCCTTTAGCACAGATACGCAGTATTTT,CASSLRSAAFSTDTQYF
NA,TRBV4-3,TRBD2,TRBJ2-3,TGCGCCAGCACCCCCAAGACTAGCAGGGTGACAGATACGCAGTATTTT,CASTPKTSRVTDTQYF
NA,TRBV4-1,NA,TRBJ1-1,TGCGCCAGCAGCCATGGAACAGGGAACACTGAAGCTTTCTTT,CASSHGTGNTEAFF